The 30 T cell receptor beta chains reported below all come from one sample, sequenced in a study of vaccination and CD4 T cells after COVID-19. Treatment described: roughly 10-day PBMC culture with coronavirus spike peptide pools or control peptides (ViraFEST assay). Once obtained from cultured CD4+ T cells, the DNA was sequenced using the Oncomine TCR Beta short-read assay. TCRdb passed the PCR reads through MiXCR, listing each CDR3 protein once. The table has 9,500 to 15,000 distinct CDR3 sequences, approximately 65% seen once. Their target antigens are unknown. The sequencing input was CD4+ T cells from blood, cultured in vitro. The receptors were sampled from a human donor who had recovered from COVID-19.

The chain combines TRBV19 with TRBJ1-1; 11 positions agree with TRBD1. Germline assignment: CDR1 LNHDA and CDR2 SQIVND (reference sequence). Germline trimming cut 4 bases from V and 6 bases from J; bases unmatched to any gene: 7. The CDR3 spans 15 residues. The CDR3 loop reads CASSTDRGRRAEAFF. In DNA form, the CDR3 reads TGTGCCAGTAGTACGGACAGGGGGCGGCGGGCTGAAGCTTTCTTT.

The chain is built from TRBV12-3 or TRBV12-4 and TRBJ1-1; a possible D gene is TRBD1 (5 bases). The length of the CDR3 is 18 residues. Trimming removed 6 bases from V and 3 bases from J, with 26 bases in between. CDR3 loop: CASRAQMGRTPDYTEAFF. In nucleotides, the CDR3 is TGTGCCAGCAGAGCTCAAATGGGACGGACGCCCGATTACACTGAAGCTTTCTTT.

This chain uses TRBV21-1 with TRBJ1-5. TRBV21-1 is listed as a pseudogene. This CDR3 is built from 16 residues. The CDR3 protein is CASSIRRLRHNQPQHF. The CDR3 DNA reads TGTGCCAGCAGCATTCGCCGGCTCCGACACAATCAGCCCCAGCATTTT.

The chain joins TRBV20-1 to TRBJ2-2, with TRBD2 matching over 8 bases. The CDR3 contains 22 residues. The J segment lost 0 bases and the V segment lost 1 base, leaving 22 bases of the junction unmatched. Germline V lookup: CDR1 DFQATT, CDR2 SNEGSKA (reference sequence). CDR3 region: CSARAWYNLSGSYLANTGELFF. The CDR3 region has the DNA TGCAGTGCTAGAGCTTGGTACAACCTGAGCGGGAGTTACCTAGCGAACACCGGGGAGCTGTTTTTT.

The V gene is TRBV5-1, the J gene TRBJ2-7; 9 positions match TRBD2. Germline lookup yields CDR1 SGHRS and CDR2 YFSETQ. V shed 1 base, J shed 4 bases, and the junction held 9 bases outside the gene matches. The CDR3 spans 16 residues. The CDR3 here is CASSLNFGTSIYEQYF. The CDR3, as DNA: TGCGCCAGCAGCTTGAACTTCGGGACTAGCATTTACGAGCAGTACTTC.

The rearrangement joins TRBV5-1 to TRBJ1-5, with unresolved D. The V gene lost 4 bases and the J gene lost 9 bases, with 11 bases spanning the gap. The length of the CDR3 is 12 residues. In germline, CDR1 is SGHRS, CDR2 YFSETQ. CDR3 nucleotides: TGCGCCAGCAGCGGAAGGAACAGGCCCCAGCATTTT. Translated: CASSGRNRPQHF.

J is TRBJ2-1 and V is TRBV6-4; 7 nucleotides match TRBD1. V trimming: 5 bases; J trimming: 6 bases; junction bases outside the gene matches: 7. CDR3 size: 14 residues. CDR1 and CDR2 (germline): MRHNA, SNTAGT. The chain's CDR3 is CASSLNRGVNEQFF. CDR3 DNA sequence: TGTGCCAGCAGTTTAAACAGGGGAGTCAATGAGCAGTTCTTC.

The chain carries TRBV7-9 and TRBJ2-7; D is unclear. Germline CDR1 reads SEHNR; CDR2 reads FQNEAQ (reference sequence). The V end lost 4 bases, the J end lost 2 bases, and 12 bases lay between the germline ends. This CDR3 region has 14 residues. CDR3 sequence: CASSSPVSTYEQYF. Here the CDR3 DNA reads TGTGCCAGCAGCTCCCCGGTGTCCACCTACGAGCAGTACTTC.

The chain carries TRBV4-1 and TRBJ1-6; TRBD1 is a possible D gene (6 bases). CDR3 size: 13 residues. V gave up 3 bases and J gave up 10 bases, with 10 bases separating them. The V gene's germline CDR1 is MGHRA and CDR2 YSYEKL. The CDR3 protein is CASSQGTWSPLHF. As DNA, the CDR3 is TGCGCCAGCAGCCAGGGGACATGGTCACCCCTCCACTTT.

The genes are TRBV11-2 and TRBJ1-6; D might be TRBD1 (6 bases). Germline CDR1 reads SGHAT; CDR2 reads FQNNGV. Between the trimmed V and J ends, which lost 6 bases and 7 bases, there was a span of 19 bases. The CDR3 contains 16 residues. The CDR3 is CASRPQTGTMNSPLHF. In nucleotides, the CDR3 is TGTGCCAGCAGGCCTCAGACCGGGACAATGAATTCACCCCTCCACTTT.

The CDR3 is CASSKQGTMNTEAFF. The CDR3 nucleotides read TGTGCCAGCAGCAAACAGGGAACCATGAACACTGAAGCTTTCTTT. The chain recombines TRBV7-3 with TRBJ1-1; possibly TRBD1 for D (6 bases). The germline V gene has CDR1 SGHTA and CDR2 FQGTGA. V shed 5 bases and J shed 0 bases, with 13 bases lying between them. The CDR3 has 15 residues.

The chain combines TRBV28 with TRBJ2-7; no clear D gene. This CDR3 contains 15 residues. CDR1 is MDHEN and CDR2 is SYDVKM in the germline V gene. Trimming removed 0 bases from V and 1 base from J, with 10 bases in between. The CDR3 sequence is CASSLWAVGSYEQYF. The CDR3 region has the DNA TGTGCCAGCAGTTTATGGGCAGTAGGTTCCTACGAGCAGTACTTC.

The chain couples TRBV7-3 to TRBJ2-1; no firm D call. With 5 bases removed from V and 5 bases from J, the gap between germline ends came to 10 bases. The CDR3 sequence is 13 residues long. From germline, CDR1 is SGHTA and CDR2 FQGTGA. CDR3 nucleotides: TGTGCCAGCAGCCCGGGCCCTAACAATGAGCAGTTCTTC. Residues: CASSPGPNNEQFF.

V is TRBV7-9 and J is TRBJ2-3; a possible D gene is TRBD1 (6 bases). Per the germline V gene, CDR1 is SEHNR and CDR2 is FQNEAQ (reference sequence). The CDR3 has 15 amino acids. Trimming took 2 bases from V and 5 from J, leaving 14 bases between them. CDR3 protein: CASSLQGLREDTQYF. CDR3 nucleotide sequence: TGTGCCAGCAGCTTACAGGGGCTTCGGGAAGATACGCAGTATTTT.

CDR3 coding DNA: TGCAGTGCTAGGGGGGACTCAAGAGGAGTGAATGAGCAGTTCTTC. Residues: CSARGDSRGVNEQFF. The rearrangement uses TRBV20-1 and TRBJ2-1, with TRBD2 as a possible D gene (6 bases). V lost 3 bases, J lost 7 bases, and 19 bases lay in between. Germline V CDR1 and CDR2: DFQATT, SNEGSKA (reference sequence). The CDR3 runs 15 residues.

The chain is built from TRBV20-1 and TRBJ2-5, with 7 bases matching TRBD2. Germline loops: CDR1 DFQATT, CDR2 SNEGSKA (reference sequence). The CDR3 runs 13 residues. V was clipped by 1 base and J by 3 bases; unmatched bases: 2. CDR3 bases: TGCAGTGCTAGAGTGCTAGCGGAAGAGACCCAGTACTTC. As protein: CSARVLAEETQYF.

The rearrangement links TRBV6-1 to TRBJ2-7; 11 bases map to TRBD1. J gave up 3 bases and V 0 bases, and 1 base lay outside the gene matches. CDR1 MNHNS and CDR2 SASEGT come from the germline V gene. The length of the CDR3 is 15 residues. CDR3 in amino acids: CASSEAGTGGYEQYF. The CDR3 DNA follows: TGTGCCAGCAGTGAAGCTGGGACAGGGGGCTACGAGCAGTACTTC.

The V and J genes are TRBV20-1 and TRBJ2-2; unclear D gene. Trimming took 2 bases from V and 0 from J, leaving 7 bases between them. Germline V lookup: CDR1 DFQATT, CDR2 SNEGSKA (reference sequence). The CDR3 loop spans 14 amino acids. CDR3 sequence: CSARTVTNTGELFF. The CDR3, as DNA: TGCAGTGCTAGAACGGTAACGAACACCGGGGAGCTGTTTTTT.

The V gene is TRBV20-1, the J gene TRBJ2-7; TRBD2 aligns across 9 bases. Per germline, CDR1 DFQATT and CDR2 SNEGSKA (reference sequence). V shed 0 bases, J shed 4 bases, and the junction held 4 bases outside the gene matches. The CDR3 spans 14 residues. The CDR3 spells CSARDGTSSYEQYF. The CDR3 DNA is TGCAGTGCTAGAGATGGGACTAGCTCGTACGAGCAGTACTTC.

This clonotype has just a few counts. V is TRBV20-1 and J is TRBJ1-1; D ambiguous. From germline, CDR1 is DFQATT and CDR2 SNEGSKA (reference sequence). Between the trimmed V and J ends, which lost 4 bases and 3 bases, there was a span of 15 bases. This CDR3 has 14 residues. DNA of the CDR3: TGCAGTGCTACGCCCGGGGATAGTCACACTGAAGCTTTCTTT. Translated: CSATPGDSHTEAFF.

The chain uses TRBV6-2 or TRBV6-3 and TRBJ2-3, with 10 bases fitting TRBD2. The CDR3 runs 18 residues. The V segment lost 1 base and the J segment 1 base; nucleotides outside the gene matches: 8. Looked up from germline, CDR1 is MNHEY and CDR2 is SVGEGT. CDR3 sequence: CASSYYLLAGGGTDTQYF. The CDR3 DNA is TGTGCCAGCAGTTACTACCTTTTAGCGGGAGGCGGCACAGATACGCAGTATTTT.

The genes are TRBV6-1 and TRBJ2-2, with D possibly being TRBD1 (5 bases). CDR3 length equals 14 residues. Trimming removed 7 bases from V and 2 bases from J, with 11 bases in between. In germline, CDR1 is MNHNS, CDR2 SASEGT. The CDR3 reads CASTEQGNTGELFF. Here the CDR3 DNA reads TGTGCCAGCACTGAGCAGGGAAACACCGGGGAGCTGTTTTTT.

This clonotype qualifies as medium-sized. The CDR3 reads CASSESRSQETQYF. DNA of the CDR3: TGTGCCAGCAGTGAAAGCCGGAGCCAAGAGACCCAGTACTTC. This sequence joins TRBV2 and TRBJ2-5; D is ambiguous. The germline V and J ends were trimmed by 2 bases and 1 base, with 8 bases remaining between them. CDR1 is SNHLY, CDR2 FYNNEI, per germline. The CDR3 totals 14 residues.

This chain links TRBV6-1 with TRBJ2-3; the match to TRBD2 covers 10 bases. J lost 4 bases, V lost 2 bases, and 15 bases had no gene match. The CDR3 length is 19 residues. The V gene's germline CDR1 is MNHNS and CDR2 SASEGT. CDR3 sequence (DNA): TGTGCCAGCAGTGAAAGGGATCTCGGGAGCGGGAGGGCCGCAGATACGCAGTATTTT. Translation: CASSERDLGSGRAADTQYF.

V is TRBV5-1 and J is TRBJ1-6; no reliable D call. The CDR3 is 15 amino acids. CDR1 SGHRS and CDR2 YFSETQ come from the germline V gene. The V end lost 0 bases, the J end lost 0 bases, and 4 bases lay between the germline ends. CDR3 residues: CASSLERSYNSPLHF. CDR3 coding DNA: TGCGCCAGCAGCTTGGAGCGCTCCTATAATTCACCCCTCCACTTT.

The genes are TRBV28 and TRBJ1-1; 7 nucleotides match TRBD1. V lost 2 bases and J lost 10; bases outside the gene matches: 4. The CDR3 is made up of 12 amino acids. Germline values: CDR1 MDHEN, CDR2 SYDVKM. CDR3 protein: CASSLGRGRAFF. CDR3 DNA: TGTGCCAGCAGTTTAGGTAGGGGGCGAGCTTTCTTT. Complete variable domain (other parts from reference TRBV28 and TRBJ1-1): DVKVTQSSRYLVKRTGEKVFLECVQDMDHENMFWYRQDPGLGLRLIYFSYDVKMKEKGDIPEGYSVSREKKERFSLILESASTNQTSMYLCASSLGRGRAFFGQGTRLTVV.

This sequence joins TRBV5-6 and TRBJ2-5; weak D call: TRBD2 (5 bases). CDR1 is SGHDT and CDR2 is YYEEEE in the germline V gene. This CDR3 is built from 13 residues. V was cut by 1 base and J by 4 bases, with 8 bases left in between. In DNA, the CDR3 is TGTGCCAGCAGCTTGCTTGGGAGAGAGACCCAGTACTTC. Its protein product is CASSLLGRETQYF.

The gene calls are TRBV10-3 and TRBJ2-7, with 11 positions matching TRBD1. CDR3 length: 15 residues. J lost 0 bases, V lost 8 bases, and 6 bases had no gene match. CDR1 and CDR2 from the germline V gene are ENHRY and SYGVKD. CDR3 protein: CAIGRGTGGSYEQYF. DNA for the CDR3: TGTGCCATCGGTCGAGGGACAGGGGGCTCCTACGAGCAGTACTTC.

This sequence joins TRBV20-1 and TRBJ2-1; 11 positions match TRBD2. Losses at the gene ends were 6 bases for V and 3 bases for J; bases not matched to a gene: 4. This CDR3 has 14 amino acids. Germline assignment: CDR1 DFQATT and CDR2 SNEGSKA (reference sequence). The CDR3 sequence: CSAPGTSGYNEQFF. The CDR3 nucleotides are TGCAGTGCACCTGGGACTAGCGGCTACAATGAGCAGTTCTTC.

This clonotype was seen more than once but under ten times. The DNA for the CDR3 is TGCAGAGGCCTTATTAAGTCGAACTATGGCTACACCTTC. Translated, it gives CRGLIKSNYGYTF. This rearrangement joins TRBV20-1 to TRBJ1-2; no definite D call. Germline-derived CDR1 and CDR2 are DFQATT and SNEGSKA (reference sequence). The CDR3 is 13 amino acids.